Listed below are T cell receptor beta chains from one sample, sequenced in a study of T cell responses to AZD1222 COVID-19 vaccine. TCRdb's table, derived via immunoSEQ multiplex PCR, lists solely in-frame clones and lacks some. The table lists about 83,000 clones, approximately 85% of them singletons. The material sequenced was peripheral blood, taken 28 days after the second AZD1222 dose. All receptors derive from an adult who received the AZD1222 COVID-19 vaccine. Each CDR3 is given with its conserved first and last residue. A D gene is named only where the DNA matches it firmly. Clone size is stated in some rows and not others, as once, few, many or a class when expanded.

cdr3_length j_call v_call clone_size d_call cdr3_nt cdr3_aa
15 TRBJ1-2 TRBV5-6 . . TGTGCCAGCACCGCGGGCAGGGGAGCTAACTATGGCTACACCTTC CASTAGRGANYGYTF
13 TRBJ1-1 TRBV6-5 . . TGTGCCAGCGAAGGTGCGTTGAACACTGAAGCTTTCTTT CASEGALNTEAFF
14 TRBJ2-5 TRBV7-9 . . TGTGCCAGCAGCTATTGGGGGGTGCAAGAGACCCAGTACTTC CASSYWGVQETQYF
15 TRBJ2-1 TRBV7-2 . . TGTGCCAGCAGCTTATCGACTAGTTCCTACAATGAGCAGTTCTTC CASSLSTSSYNEQFF
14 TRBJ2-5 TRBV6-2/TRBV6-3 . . TGTGCCAGCAGTTACCGGGGGTACCAAGAGACCCAGTACTTC CASSYRGYQETQYF
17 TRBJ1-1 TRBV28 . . TGTGCCAGCACCTTGTCCGGGACACGGAAAAGAGGGACTGAAGCTTTCTTT CASTLSGTRKRGTEAFF
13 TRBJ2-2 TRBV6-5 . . TGTGCCAGCATAGATCGGCCCTTGGGGGAGCTGTTTTTT CASIDRPLGELFF
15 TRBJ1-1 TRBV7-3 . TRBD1 TGTGCCAGCAGCAAAACCGGGACAGGGGGCACTGAAGCTTTCTTT CASSKTGTGGTEAFF
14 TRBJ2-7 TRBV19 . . TGTGCCAGTAGTTCTTCCCCAAGGGACTACGAGCAGTACTTC CASSSSPRDYEQYF
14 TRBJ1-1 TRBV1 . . TGCACCAGCAGCCAAGACAGCAGTCGGGCTGAAGCTTTCTTT CTSSQDSSRAEAFF
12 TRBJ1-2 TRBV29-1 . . TGCAGCGTTACTAAGCCCAACTATGGCTACACCTTC CSVTKPNYGYTF
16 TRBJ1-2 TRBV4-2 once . TGTGCCAGCAGCCAAGATGAAGGGGGGGCAGGGTATGGCTACACCTTC CASSQDEGGAGYGYTF
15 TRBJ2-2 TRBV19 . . TGTGCCAGTAGTATAGCCGAGGGAACGGCCGGGGAGCTGTTTTTT CASSIAEGTAGELFF
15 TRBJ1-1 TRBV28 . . TGTGCCAGCAGTTTCCTTTTGGGGAGGGACACTGAAGCTTTCTTT CASSFLLGRDTEAFF
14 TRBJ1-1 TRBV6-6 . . TGTGCCAGCAGTTACTCGATGGGGGACACTGAAGCTTTCTTT CASSYSMGDTEAFF
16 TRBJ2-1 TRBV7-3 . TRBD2 TGTGCCAGCAGCTTAAGAGGGACTAGCGGGATCGATGAGCAGTTCTTC CASSLRGTSGIDEQFF
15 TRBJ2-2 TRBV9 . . TGTGCCAGCAGCGTGGGAGCGATGGGGACCGGGGAGCTGTTTTTT CASSVGAMGTGELFF
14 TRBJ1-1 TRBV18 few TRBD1 TGTGCCAGCGCTAGAACCGGGACAGCAGTGGAAGCTTTCTTT CASARTGTAVEAFF
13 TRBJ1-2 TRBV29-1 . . TGCAGCGTTGAAGATCTGGAGATCTATGGCTACACCTTC CSVEDLEIYGYTF
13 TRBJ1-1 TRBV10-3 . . TGTGCCATCAGTGAGTCGGGGAACACTGAAGCTTTCTTT CAISESGNTEAFF
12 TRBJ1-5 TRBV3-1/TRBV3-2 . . TGTGCCAGCAGCCAAGGTCGGCAGCCCCAGCATTTT CASSQGRQPQHF
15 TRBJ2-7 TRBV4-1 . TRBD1 TGCGCCAGCAGCCAAGGACAGGGCGAACATTACGAGCAGTACTTC CASSQGQGEHYEQYF
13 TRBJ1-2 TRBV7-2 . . TGTGCCAGCAGCTTAACCTCCCGGGGAGGCTACACCTTC CASSLTSRGGYTF
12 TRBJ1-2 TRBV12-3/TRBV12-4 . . TGTGCCAGCAGTTTGGATGGGGTTGGCTACACCTTC CASSLDGVGYTF
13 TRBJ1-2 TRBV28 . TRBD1 TGTGCCAGCAGTAATCACAGGGGCTATGGCTACACCTTC CASSNHRGYGYTF
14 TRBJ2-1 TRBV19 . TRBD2 TGTGCCAGTACGGGGGGTAGCGGCTACAATGAGCAGTTCTTC CASTGGSGYNEQFF